The rows below give T cell receptor beta chains drawn from one sample of a study of Graves' ophthalmopathy and Graves' hyperthyroidism. TCRdb itself ran the multiplex PCR reads through MiXCR, one entry per CDR3 protein. The table lists 400,000 to 500,000 distinct CDR3 sequences, roughly 20% of them singletons. Sequencing was carried out using peripheral blood. These receptors all come from a young woman with stable Graves' hyperthyroidism. Both conserved end residues are part of each CDR3. Each record gives: CDR3 DNA, CDR3 protein, J gene, clone size, V gene, D gene, CDR3 length. A D gene is named only where the DNA matches it firmly. Clone size is given for some rows only: seen once, a few or many times, or a class if the clone is expanded.

cdr3_nt: TGCGCCAGCAGCCTCGGACAGATCACCGGGGAGCTGTTTTTT
cdr3_aa: CASSLGQITGELFF
j_call: TRBJ2-2
clone_size: many
v_call: TRBV4-1
d_call: .
cdr3_length: 14

cdr3_nt: TGTGCCAGCAGCTTAGCCCTCGGAATTCAGGAGACCCAGTACTTC
cdr3_aa: CASSLALGIQETQYF
j_call: TRBJ2-5
clone_size: .
v_call: TRBV7-8
d_call: .
cdr3_length: 15

cdr3_nt: TGTGCCAGCAGTTTAGAGGGGGACAGTCCCGTTCGGGAGACCCAGTACTTC
cdr3_aa: CASSLEGDSPVRETQYF
j_call: TRBJ2-5
clone_size: .
v_call: TRBV28
d_call: TRBD1
cdr3_length: 17

cdr3_nt: TGTGCCAGCAGCCAAGGAAGGGGACAGGGCATCGAGCAGTACTTC
cdr3_aa: CASSQGRGQGIEQYF
j_call: TRBJ2-7
clone_size: many
v_call: TRBV3-1
d_call: TRBD1
cdr3_length: 15

cdr3_nt: TGTGCCAGCAGTCAGTCGGCGGGGTACAATCAGCCCCAGCATTTT
cdr3_aa: CASSQSAGYNQPQHF
j_call: TRBJ1-5
clone_size: many
v_call: TRBV12-3/TRBV12-4
d_call: .
cdr3_length: 15

cdr3_nt: TGTGCCAGCAGACCGCAGGGGACGGGGTATGGCTACACCTTC
cdr3_aa: CASRPQGTGYGYTF
j_call: TRBJ1-2
clone_size: .
v_call: TRBV12-3/TRBV12-4
d_call: .
cdr3_length: 14

cdr3_nt: TGTGCCAGCAGTTACGGACAGGGGAGGAACTACGAGCAGTACTTC
cdr3_aa: CASSYGQGRNYEQYF
j_call: TRBJ2-7
clone_size: .
v_call: TRBV12-3/TRBV12-4
d_call: TRBD1
cdr3_length: 15

cdr3_nt: TGCAGCGCTACAGGGTTCACTGAAGCTTTCTTT
cdr3_aa: CSATGFTEAFF
j_call: TRBJ1-1
clone_size: many
v_call: TRBV29-1
d_call: .
cdr3_length: 11

cdr3_nt: TGTGCCAGCAGTTTACGGGGACTAGAATCCTACGAGCAGTACTTC
cdr3_aa: CASSLRGLESYEQYF
j_call: TRBJ2-7
clone_size: many
v_call: TRBV28
d_call: TRBD2
cdr3_length: 15

cdr3_nt: TGTGCCAGCAGCTTAGTCAGGGTGGCCAATCAGCCCCAGCATTTT
cdr3_aa: CASSLVRVANQPQHF
j_call: TRBJ1-5
clone_size: many
v_call: TRBV7-2
d_call: .
cdr3_length: 15

cdr3_nt: TGCAGTGCTAGTGGAGGGGGGTATAATTCACCCCTCCACTTT
cdr3_aa: CSASGGGYNSPLHF
j_call: TRBJ1-6
clone_size: many
v_call: TRBV20-1
d_call: .
cdr3_length: 14

cdr3_nt: TGCAGCGTTGAAGAGGGGACAGGACGTGGTGAGCAGTACTTC
cdr3_aa: CSVEEGTGRGEQYF
j_call: TRBJ2-7
clone_size: many
v_call: TRBV29-1
d_call: TRBD1
cdr3_length: 14

cdr3_nt: TGTGCCAGCTCACCTTTGACAGGGGGGCCCATGGGGGCCAACGTCCTGACTTTC
cdr3_aa: CASSPLTGGPMGANVLTF
j_call: TRBJ2-6
clone_size: .
v_call: TRBV18
d_call: TRBD1
cdr3_length: 18

cdr3_nt: TGCGCCAGCAGCTTAACCGGGACAGGGTTTCAGCCCCAGCATTTT
cdr3_aa: CASSLTGTGFQPQHF
j_call: TRBJ1-5
clone_size: .
v_call: TRBV5-1
d_call: TRBD1
cdr3_length: 15

cdr3_nt: TGTGCCAGCAGTTGGACAGGGGGTAATGAAGCTTTCTTT
cdr3_aa: CASSWTGGNEAFF
j_call: TRBJ1-1
clone_size: many
v_call: TRBV27
d_call: TRBD1
cdr3_length: 13

cdr3_nt: TGTGCCAGCAGTGAAATGCCAGGGGGCTACGAGCAGTACTTC
cdr3_aa: CASSEMPGGYEQYF
j_call: TRBJ2-7
clone_size: .
v_call: TRBV2
d_call: TRBD1
cdr3_length: 14

cdr3_nt: TGTGCCAGCAGTTACTCAAGGGACCTAGGAAACACCATATATTTT
cdr3_aa: CASSYSRDLGNTIYF
j_call: TRBJ1-3
clone_size: many
v_call: TRBV6-5
d_call: .
cdr3_length: 15

cdr3_nt: TGTGCCAGCAGACCCGGACAGCCGAACACTGAAGCTTTCTTT
cdr3_aa: CASRPGQPNTEAFF
j_call: TRBJ1-1
clone_size: many
v_call: TRBV11-2
d_call: .
cdr3_length: 14

cdr3_nt: TGCGCCAGCAGCAAAGTCGGAAACACTGAAGCTTTCTTT
cdr3_aa: CASSKVGNTEAFF
j_call: TRBJ1-1
clone_size: .
v_call: TRBV5-1
d_call: .
cdr3_length: 13

cdr3_nt: TGCAGTGCTAGAGATTGGACTAGTTTCTACGAGCAGTACTTC
cdr3_aa: CSARDWTSFYEQYF
j_call: TRBJ2-7
clone_size: many
v_call: TRBV20-1
d_call: TRBD2
cdr3_length: 14

cdr3_nt: TGCAGTGCTAGTGAGGGTTCCACTCAGCCCCAGCATTTT
cdr3_aa: CSASEGSTQPQHF
j_call: TRBJ1-5
clone_size: many
v_call: TRBV20-1
d_call: .
cdr3_length: 13

cdr3_nt: TGTGCCAGCAGCTCAACAGGGAGCTCCTACGAGCAGTACTTC
cdr3_aa: CASSSTGSSYEQYF
j_call: TRBJ2-7
clone_size: many
v_call: TRBV7-2
d_call: .
cdr3_length: 14

cdr3_nt: TGTGCCAGCAGTTTTATAGCGGGGGTGTCCCAAGAGACCCAGTACTTC
cdr3_aa: CASSFIAGVSQETQYF
j_call: TRBJ2-5
clone_size: .
v_call: TRBV6-2/TRBV6-3
d_call: TRBD2
cdr3_length: 16